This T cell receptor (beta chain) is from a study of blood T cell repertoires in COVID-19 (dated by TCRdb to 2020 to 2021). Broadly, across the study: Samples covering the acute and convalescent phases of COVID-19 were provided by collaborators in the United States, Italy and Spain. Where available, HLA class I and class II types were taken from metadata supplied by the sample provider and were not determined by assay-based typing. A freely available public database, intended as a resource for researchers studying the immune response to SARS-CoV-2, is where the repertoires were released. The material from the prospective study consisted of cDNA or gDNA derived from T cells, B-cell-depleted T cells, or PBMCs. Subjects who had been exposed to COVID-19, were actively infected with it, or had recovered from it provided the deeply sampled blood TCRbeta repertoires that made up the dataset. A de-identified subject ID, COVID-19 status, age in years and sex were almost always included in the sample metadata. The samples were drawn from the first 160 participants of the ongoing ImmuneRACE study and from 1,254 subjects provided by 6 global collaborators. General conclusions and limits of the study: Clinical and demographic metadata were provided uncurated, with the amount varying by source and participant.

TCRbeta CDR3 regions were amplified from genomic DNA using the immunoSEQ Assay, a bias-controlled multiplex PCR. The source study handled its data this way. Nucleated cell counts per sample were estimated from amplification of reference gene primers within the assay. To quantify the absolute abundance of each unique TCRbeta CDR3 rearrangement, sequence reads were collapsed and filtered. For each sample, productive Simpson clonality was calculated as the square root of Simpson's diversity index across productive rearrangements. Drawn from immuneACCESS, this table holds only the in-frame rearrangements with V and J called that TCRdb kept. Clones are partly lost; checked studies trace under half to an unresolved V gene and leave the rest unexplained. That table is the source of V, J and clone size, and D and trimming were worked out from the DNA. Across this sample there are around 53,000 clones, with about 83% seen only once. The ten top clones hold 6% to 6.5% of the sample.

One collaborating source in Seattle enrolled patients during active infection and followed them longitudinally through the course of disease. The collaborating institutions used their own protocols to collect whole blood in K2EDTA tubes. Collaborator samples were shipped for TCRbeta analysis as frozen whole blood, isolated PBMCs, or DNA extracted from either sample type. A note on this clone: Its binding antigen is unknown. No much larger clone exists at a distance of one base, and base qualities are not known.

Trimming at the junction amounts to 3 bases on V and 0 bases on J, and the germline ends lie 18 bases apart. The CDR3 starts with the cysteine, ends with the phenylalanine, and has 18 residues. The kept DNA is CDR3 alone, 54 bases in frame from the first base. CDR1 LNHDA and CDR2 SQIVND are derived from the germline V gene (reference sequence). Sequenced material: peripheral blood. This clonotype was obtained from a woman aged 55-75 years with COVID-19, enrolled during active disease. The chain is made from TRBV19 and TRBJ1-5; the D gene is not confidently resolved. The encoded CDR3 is CASSISRIWGDSNQPQHF. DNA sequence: TGTGCCAGTAGTATTAGCCGTATCTGGGGAGATAGCAATCAGCCCCAGCATTTT.